A single sample gave rise to the 22 T cell receptor beta chains below, sequenced in a study of response to subunit inactivated influenza vaccine. TCRdb processed the RT-PCR reads anew with MiXCR; each CDR3 protein has one entry. The sample lists roughly 500,000 distinct CDR3 sequences; over 25% were seen once. The sequencing here drew on CD4+ T cells sorted from PBMCs, taken 4 to 6 days after vaccination. The receptors shown here come from a man aged 50 or older who received an inactivated influenza vaccine.

The V gene is TRBV29-1, the J gene TRBJ2-3, with no clear D. Germline CDR1 and CDR2: SQVTM and ANQGSEA. V gave up 1 base and J gave up 0 bases, with 8 bases separating them. The CDR3 is made up of 14 amino acids. The CDR3: CSVEGTASTDTQYF. The CDR3 nucleotides read TGCAGCGTTGAAGGCACAGCTAGCACAGATACGCAGTATTTT.

V gene TRBV7-9 combines with J gene TRBJ2-5; the D gene could be TRBD1 or TRBD2 (6 bases each). V dropped 4 bases and J dropped 4 bases, with 10 bases sitting between them. CDR3 size: 13 residues. Per the germline V gene, CDR1 is SEHNR and CDR2 is FQNEAQ (reference sequence). CDR3 DNA sequence: TGTGCCAGCAGCTCCGAGGGGGGAGAGACCCAGTACTTC. Protein sequence: CASSSEGGETQYF.

Only a few counts were recorded for this clonotype. The chain is built from TRBV4-3 and TRBJ2-2, with D unclear. Germline V gene lookup returns CDR1 LGHNA and CDR2 YSLEER. This CDR3 region has 14 residues. The V end was cut by 0 bases, the J end by 7 bases, with 9 bases between. CDR3 DNA: TGCGCCAGCAGCCAAGACGGGTCTAGCGGGGAGCTGTTTTTT. Translated, it gives CASSQDGSSGELFF.

The CDR3 sequence: CASSLVISGANVLTF. CDR3 sequence (DNA): TGTGCCAGCAGCTTGGTGATCTCTGGGGCCAACGTCCTGACTTTC. This chain connects TRBV5-8 to TRBJ2-6; D call uncertain. The CDR3 is 15 residues long. V shed 0 bases and J shed 0 bases, with 4 bases lying between them. Germline-derived CDR1 and CDR2 are SGHTS and YDEGEE.

The chain joins TRBV10-3 to TRBJ1-2; D is ambiguous. With 3 bases removed from V and 2 bases from J, the gap between germline ends came to 16 bases. The CDR3 loop spans 16 amino acids. CDR1 ENHRY and CDR2 SYGVKD come from the germline V gene. The CDR3, as DNA: TGTGCCATCAGTGAAAAGGCCCAGGAGATAAACTATGGCTACACCTTC. Protein product: CAISEKAQEINYGYTF.

This clonotype has only a few counts. V usage is TRBV7-7 and J usage is TRBJ2-1; 9 nucleotides line up with TRBD1. J was trimmed by 10 bases and V by 5 bases; bases with no gene match: 9. This CDR3 is 14 amino acids long. Germline lookup yields CDR1 SSHAT and CDR2 FNYEAQ (reference sequence). CDR3 in amino acids: CASSPLMGTGEQFF. DNA of the CDR3: TGTGCCAGCAGCCCCTTAATGGGGACAGGGGAGCAGTTCTTC.

This chain links TRBV20-1 with TRBJ2-1; D call uncertain. Germline loops: CDR1 DFQATT, CDR2 SNEGSKA (reference sequence). V lost 3 bases and J 4 bases, leaving 4 bases between the germline ends. This CDR3 has 11 amino acids. The CDR3 bases are TGCAGTGCTAGTATGTACAATGAGCAGTTCTTC. It codes for CSASMYNEQFF.

This clonotype was observed a few times. The V call is TRBV29-1, the J call TRBJ2-5; D unclear. The germline gives CDR1 SQVTM, CDR2 ANQGSEA. CDR3 length: 12 amino acids. V lost 4 bases and J lost 4, with 10 bases in between. The CDR3 here is CSVGQSGETQYF. DNA of the CDR3: TGCAGCGTTGGCCAGTCAGGAGAGACCCAGTACTTC.

The chain joins TRBV7-9 to TRBJ2-1; TRBD1 agrees at 8 bases. The CDR3 extends over 14 amino acids. From germline, CDR1 is SEHNR and CDR2 FQNEAQ (reference sequence). Unmatched junction bases numbered 2, after V lost 2 bases and J lost 5 bases. The CDR3 DNA sequence: TGTGCCAGCAGCTTACAGGGGGCTGACAATGAGCAGTTCTTC. The encoded protein is CASSLQGADNEQFF.

This clonotype was counted only a few times. The V call is TRBV20-1, the J call TRBJ2-7; TRBD2 aligns across 11 bases. The germline V gene encodes CDR1 DFQATT and CDR2 SNEGSKA (reference sequence). Trimming removed 5 bases from V and 2 bases from J; junction bases left unmatched: 5. The CDR3 totals 14 residues. CDR3: CSAFSGRATYEQYF. CDR3 nucleotide sequence: TGCAGTGCTTTTAGCGGGAGGGCGACCTACGAGCAGTACTTC.

The chain combines TRBV15 with TRBJ2-1; D is unclear. V dropped 1 base and J dropped 11 bases, with 9 bases sitting between them. The length of the CDR3 is 12 residues. The germline gives CDR1 LNHNV, CDR2 YYDKDF (reference sequence). The CDR3 loop reads CATSRANGQQFF. The CDR3 coding sequence is TGTGCCACCAGCAGAGCAAACGGGCAGCAGTTCTTC.

This clonotype appeared a few times. The chain is built from TRBV29-1 and TRBJ1-2, with a weak D call TRBD1 (5 bases). The length of the CDR3 is 11 residues. CDR1 and CDR2 (germline): SQVTM, ANQGSEA. Between the trimmed V and J ends, which lost 6 bases and 7 bases, there was a span of 12 bases. The CDR3 protein is CSVVRGGGYTF. As DNA, the CDR3 is TGCAGCGTCGTCCGGGGGGGTGGCTACACCTTC.

The V gene is TRBV7-7, the J gene TRBJ2-2; D perhaps matches TRBD2 (6 bases). This CDR3 has 18 amino acids. Trimming removed 3 bases from V and 0 bases from J, with 17 bases in between. The germline gives CDR1 SSHAT, CDR2 FNYEAQ (reference sequence). CDR3 sequence reads: CASSLAPWAGPNTGELFF. The CDR3 nucleotides read TGTGCCAGCAGCTTGGCCCCATGGGCGGGACCGAACACCGGGGAGCTGTTTTTT.

The rearrangement joins TRBV29-1 to TRBJ2-5; no firm D call. This CDR3 has 12 residues. V lost 3 bases and J lost 5, with 10 bases in between. Germline values: CDR1 SQVTM, CDR2 ANQGSEA. The DNA of the CDR3 is TGCAGCGTTGAGGGCCAGAGGGAGACCCAGTACTTC. Translation: CSVEGQRETQYF.

The chain recombines TRBV20-1 with TRBJ2-7, with 8 bases fitting TRBD2. There are 13 residues in the CDR3. After removal of 5 bases from V and 4 bases from J, the junction contained 7 bases not matched to a gene. Germline values: CDR1 DFQATT, CDR2 SNEGSKA (reference sequence). CDR3: CSASHGTRYEQYF. CDR3 coding DNA: TGCAGTGCTTCACACGGGACTAGGTACGAGCAGTACTTC.

As DNA, the CDR3 is TGTGCCAGCAGTCTCTCCTGGGCAGGGTCGGGAAACACCATATATTTT. It encodes CASSLSWAGSGNTIYF. The chain joins TRBV12-3 or TRBV12-4 to TRBJ1-3, with D possibly TRBD1 on 5 matching bases. This CDR3 has 16 amino acids. The V and J ends lost 5 bases and 4 bases respectively, with 18 bases between them.

The chain joins TRBV20-1 to TRBJ2-1, with 7 bases fitting TRBD2. V lost 4 bases to trimming and J lost 4 bases; unmatched junction nucleotides: 13. Per the germline V gene, CDR1 is DFQATT and CDR2 is SNEGSKA (reference sequence). The CDR3 spans 16 residues. The CDR3 DNA reads TGCAGTGCTATTGAGGCTAGCGGCAGGTTTTACAATGAGCAGTTCTTC. This gives the protein CSAIEASGRFYNEQFF.

In its sample, this clonotype was seen a few times. The rearrangement joins TRBV20-1 to TRBJ1-1; D is undetermined. Trimming left V 0 bases short and J 1 base short, with 9 bases between. This CDR3 spans 14 amino acids. From germline, CDR1 is DFQATT and CDR2 SNEGSKA (reference sequence). CDR3 amino acids: CSARDPVTNTEAFF. The CDR3 DNA reads as TGCAGTGCTAGAGACCCGGTGACGAACACTGAAGCTTTCTTT.

This clonotype has more than one count but fewer than ten. V usage is TRBV5-1 and J usage is TRBJ1-4, with D possibly matching TRBD1 (5 bases). The ends were cut back, 2 bases at V and 2 bases at J, with 7 bases in the middle. The CDR3 consists of 14 residues. The germline gives CDR1 SGHRS, CDR2 YFSETQ. The CDR3 nucleotides are TGCGCCAGCAGCTTCGGGGGGACTAATGAAAAACTGTTTTTT. Translation gives CASSFGGTNEKLFF.

This clonotype occurred a few times. The rearrangement links TRBV19 to TRBJ1-2; 7 nucleotides match TRBD1. After removal of 4 bases from V and 4 bases from J, the junction contained 12 bases not matched to a gene. The germline V gene encodes CDR1 LNHDA and CDR2 SQIVND (reference sequence). The CDR3 has 16 amino acids. The CDR3 coding sequence is TGTGCCAGTAGTACCACCCACAGGGGAGGACCCTATGGCTACACCTTC. This gives the protein CASSTTHRGGPYGYTF.

This chain links TRBV3-1 with TRBJ2-1; D unresolved. This CDR3 has 15 residues. Trimming took off 1 base at V and 3 bases at J, with 10 bases between the two ends. Germline V gene sequence: CDR1 LGHDT, CDR2 YNNKEL (reference sequence). CDR3 in amino acids: CASSQVVGLYNEQFF. The CDR3 DNA reads TGTGCCAGCAGCCAAGTGGTGGGCCTCTACAATGAGCAGTTCTTC.

This chain connects TRBV29-1 to TRBJ2-7; 8 bases line up with TRBD1. This CDR3 is built from 13 residues. With 7 bases clipped from V and 6 bases from J, the junction kept 11 bases outside the gene matches. Germline V gene lookup returns CDR1 SQVTM and CDR2 ANQGSEA. The CDR3 DNA reads TGCAGCGCCTTCATATCGACAGGGGCCGAGCAGTACTTC. Translation: CSAFISTGAEQYF.